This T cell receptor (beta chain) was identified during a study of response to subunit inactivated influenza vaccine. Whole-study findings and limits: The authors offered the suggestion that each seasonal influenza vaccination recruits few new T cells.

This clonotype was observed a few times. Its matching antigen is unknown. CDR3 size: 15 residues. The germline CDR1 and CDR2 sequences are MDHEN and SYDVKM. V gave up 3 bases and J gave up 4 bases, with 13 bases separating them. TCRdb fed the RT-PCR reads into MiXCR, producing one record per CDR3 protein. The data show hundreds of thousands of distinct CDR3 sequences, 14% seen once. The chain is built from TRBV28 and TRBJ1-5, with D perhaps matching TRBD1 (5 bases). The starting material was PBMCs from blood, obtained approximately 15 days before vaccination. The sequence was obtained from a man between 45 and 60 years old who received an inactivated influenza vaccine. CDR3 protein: CASSFQGYRNQPQHF. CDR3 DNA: TGTGCCAGCAGTTTTCAGGGCTACCGGAATCAGCCCCAGCATTTT.